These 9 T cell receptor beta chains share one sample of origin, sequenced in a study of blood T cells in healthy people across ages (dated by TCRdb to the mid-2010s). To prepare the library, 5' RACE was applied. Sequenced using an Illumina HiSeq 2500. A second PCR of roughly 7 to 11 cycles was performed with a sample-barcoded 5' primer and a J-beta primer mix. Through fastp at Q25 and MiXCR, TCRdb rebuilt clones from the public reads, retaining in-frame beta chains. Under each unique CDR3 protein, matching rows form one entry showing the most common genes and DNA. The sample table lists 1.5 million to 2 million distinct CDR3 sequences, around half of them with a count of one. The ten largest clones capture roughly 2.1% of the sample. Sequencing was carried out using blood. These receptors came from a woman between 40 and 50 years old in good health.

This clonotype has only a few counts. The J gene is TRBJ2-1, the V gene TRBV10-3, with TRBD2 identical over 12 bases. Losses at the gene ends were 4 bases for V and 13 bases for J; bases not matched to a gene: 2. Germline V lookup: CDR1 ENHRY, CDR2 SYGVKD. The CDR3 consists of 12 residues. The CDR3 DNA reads TGTGCCATCAGTGGGACTAGCGGGGTTCAGTTCTTC. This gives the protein CAISGTSGVQFF.

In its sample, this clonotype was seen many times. DNA of the CDR3: TGTGCCAGCAGTTCTGGTCGAAGCACAGATACGCAGTATTTT. It encodes CASSSGRSTDTQYF. V usage is TRBV13 and J usage is TRBJ2-3; no reliable D call. Germline-derived CDR1 and CDR2 are PRHDT and FYEKMQ (reference sequence). The V gene lost 6 bases and the J gene lost 0 bases, with 10 bases spanning the gap. CDR3 length equals 14 residues.

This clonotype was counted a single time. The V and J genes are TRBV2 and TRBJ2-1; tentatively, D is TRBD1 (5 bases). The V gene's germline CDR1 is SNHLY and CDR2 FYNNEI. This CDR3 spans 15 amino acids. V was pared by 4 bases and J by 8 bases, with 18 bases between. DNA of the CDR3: TGTGCCAGCAGTGGGGGCGGCCAGGGTATCGATGAGCAGTTCTTC. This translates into CASSGGGQGIDEQFF.

CDR3 bases: TGTGCCAGCAGCGGACGCAAGGGAACGTACTTC. Translated, it gives CASSGRKGTYF. The gene calls are TRBV9 and TRBJ2-4; D gene unclear. The CDR3 loop spans 11 amino acids. Germline loops: CDR1 SGDLS, CDR2 YYNGEE. Between the trimmed V and J ends, which lost 3 bases and 15 bases, there was a span of 13 bases.

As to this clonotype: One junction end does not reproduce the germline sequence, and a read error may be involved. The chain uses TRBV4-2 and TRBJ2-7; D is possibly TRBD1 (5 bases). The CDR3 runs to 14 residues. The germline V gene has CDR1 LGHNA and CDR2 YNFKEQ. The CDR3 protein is CAGSQEPGNYEQYF. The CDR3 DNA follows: TGTGCCGGCAGCCAGGAACCAGGGAACTACGAGCAGTACTTC.

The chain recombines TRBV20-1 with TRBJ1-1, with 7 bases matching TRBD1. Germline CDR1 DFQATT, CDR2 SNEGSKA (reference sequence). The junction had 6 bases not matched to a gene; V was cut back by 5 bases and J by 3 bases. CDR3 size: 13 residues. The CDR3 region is CSAGGRGDTEAFF. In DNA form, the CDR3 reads TGCAGTGCTGGGGGCAGGGGGGACACTGAAGCTTTCTTT.

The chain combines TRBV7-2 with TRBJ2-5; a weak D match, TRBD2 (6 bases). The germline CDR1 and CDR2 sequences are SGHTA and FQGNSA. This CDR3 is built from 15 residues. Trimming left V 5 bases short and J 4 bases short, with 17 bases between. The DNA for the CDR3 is TGTGCCAGCAGCCACCTCTTCGGAGCGGGAGAGACCCAGTACTTC. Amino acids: CASSHLFGAGETQYF.

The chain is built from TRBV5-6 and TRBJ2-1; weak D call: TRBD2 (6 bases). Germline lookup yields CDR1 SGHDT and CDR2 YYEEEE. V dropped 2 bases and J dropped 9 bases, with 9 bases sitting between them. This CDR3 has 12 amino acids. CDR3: CASSLLGGEQFF. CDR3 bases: TGTGCCAGCAGCTTATTGGGGGGTGAGCAGTTCTTC.

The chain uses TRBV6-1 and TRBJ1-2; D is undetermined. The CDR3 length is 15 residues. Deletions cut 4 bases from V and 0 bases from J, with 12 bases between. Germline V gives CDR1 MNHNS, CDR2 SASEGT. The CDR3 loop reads CASSVFGPANYGYTF. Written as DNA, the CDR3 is TGTGCCAGCAGTGTGTTTGGCCCAGCTAACTATGGCTACACCTTC.